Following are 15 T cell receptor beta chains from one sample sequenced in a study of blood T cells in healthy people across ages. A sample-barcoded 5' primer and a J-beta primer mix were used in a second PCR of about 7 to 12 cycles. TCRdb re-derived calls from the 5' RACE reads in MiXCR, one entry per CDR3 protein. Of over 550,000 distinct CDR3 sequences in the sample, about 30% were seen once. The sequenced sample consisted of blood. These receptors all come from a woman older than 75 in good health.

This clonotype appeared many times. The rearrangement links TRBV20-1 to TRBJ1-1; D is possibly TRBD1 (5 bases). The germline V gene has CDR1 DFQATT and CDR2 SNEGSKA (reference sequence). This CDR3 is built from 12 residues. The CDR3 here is CTPRGDNTEAFF. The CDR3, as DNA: TGCACCCCGAGAGGGGACAACACTGAAGCTTTCTTT.

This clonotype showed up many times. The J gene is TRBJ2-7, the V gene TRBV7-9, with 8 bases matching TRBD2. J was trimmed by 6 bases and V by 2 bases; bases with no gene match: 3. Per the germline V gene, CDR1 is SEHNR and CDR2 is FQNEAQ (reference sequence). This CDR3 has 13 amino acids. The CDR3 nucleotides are TGTGCCAGCAGCTTACCGGGGGGGGGCGAGCAGTACTTC. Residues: CASSLPGGGEQYF.

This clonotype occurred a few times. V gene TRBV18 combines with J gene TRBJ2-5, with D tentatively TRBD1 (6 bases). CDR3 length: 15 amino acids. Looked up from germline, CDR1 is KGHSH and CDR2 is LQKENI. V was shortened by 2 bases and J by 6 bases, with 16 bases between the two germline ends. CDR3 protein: CASSPASKGEKTQYF. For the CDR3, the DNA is TGTGCCAGCTCACCAGCAAGCAAGGGGGAAAAGACCCAGTACTTC.

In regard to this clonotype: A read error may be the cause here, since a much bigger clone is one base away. In DNA, the CDR3 is TGTACCAGTACCCGGACAGGAGGAAGCAATCAGCCCCAGCATTTT. Translated: CTSTRTGGSNQPQHF. The gene calls are TRBV4-2 and TRBJ1-5, with 7 positions matching TRBD1. CDR1 is LGHNA and CDR2 is YNFKEQ in the germline V gene. The CDR3 contains 15 residues.

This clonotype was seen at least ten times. CDR3 amino acids: CASSYSGGSGEQYF. Written as DNA, the CDR3 is TGTGCCAGCAGTTACTCAGGGGGCAGCGGCGAGCAGTACTTC. The chain carries TRBV6-5 and TRBJ2-7, with 7 bases lining up with TRBD1. The CDR3 spans 14 residues. The germline V gene encodes CDR1 MNHEY and CDR2 SVGAGI. With 0 bases clipped from V and 6 bases from J, the junction kept 5 bases outside the gene matches.

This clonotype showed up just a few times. CDR3 coding DNA: TGTGCCACAGAGCTCAGCGGGTCGCGCAATCAGCCCCAGCATTTT. Translation: CATELSGSRNQPQHF. The rearrangement joins TRBV6-2 or TRBV6-3 to TRBJ1-5, with no clear D. Germline V lookup: CDR1 MNHEY, CDR2 SVGEGT. Trimming cost V 10 bases and J 2 bases, with 18 bases left between them. The CDR3 length is 15 residues.

CDR3 loop: CSSTGRTRETQYF. The CDR3 DNA reads as TGCAGCTCTACGGGACGGACAAGGGAGACTCAGTACTTC. The chain uses TRBV29-1 and TRBJ2-7; D assignment may be TRBD1 or TRBD2 (5 bases each). Looked up from germline, CDR1 is SQVTM and CDR2 is ANQGSEA. This CDR3 is 13 amino acids long. Between the trimmed V and J ends, which lost 8 bases and 10 bases, there was a span of 24 bases.

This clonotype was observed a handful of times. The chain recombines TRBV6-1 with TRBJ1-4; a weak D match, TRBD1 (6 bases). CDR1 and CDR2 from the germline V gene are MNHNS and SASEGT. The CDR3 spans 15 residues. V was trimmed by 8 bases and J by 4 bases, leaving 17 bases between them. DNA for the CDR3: TGTGCCAGCCAAGAAGTACAGGGACTTAATGAAAAACTGTTTTTT. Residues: CASQEVQGLNEKLFF.

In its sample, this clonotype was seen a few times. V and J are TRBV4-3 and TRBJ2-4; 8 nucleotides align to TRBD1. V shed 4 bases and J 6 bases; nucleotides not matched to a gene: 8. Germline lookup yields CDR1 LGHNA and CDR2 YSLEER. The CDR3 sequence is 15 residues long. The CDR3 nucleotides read TGCGCCAGCAGCCGCAGACAGGGGACGCCAAACATTCAGTACTTC. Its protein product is CASSRRQGTPNIQYF.

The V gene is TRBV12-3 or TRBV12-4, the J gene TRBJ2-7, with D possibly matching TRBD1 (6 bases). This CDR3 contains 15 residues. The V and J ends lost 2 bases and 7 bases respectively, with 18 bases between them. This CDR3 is CASSLRTVDYNEQYF. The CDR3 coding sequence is TGTGCCAGCAGTTTACGGACAGTGGATTACAATGAGCAGTACTTC.

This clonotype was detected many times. In DNA, the CDR3 is TGTGCCAGCAGCCCTAGCGGGTCTCCCTACGAGCAGTACTTC. This gives the protein CASSPSGSPYEQYF. This chain connects TRBV14 to TRBJ2-7; TRBD2 agrees at 8 bases. This CDR3 is 14 amino acids long. The germline V gene encodes CDR1 SGHDN and CDR2 FVKESK. V shed 4 bases, J shed 2 bases, and the junction held 4 bases outside the gene matches. Filled out from reference TRBV14 and TRBJ2-7, the complete variable domain reads EAGVTQFPSHSVIEKGQTVTLRCDPISGHDNLYWYRRVMGKEIKFLLHFVKESKQDESGMPNNRFLAERTGGTYSTLKVQPAELEDSGVYFCASSPSGSPYEQYFGPGTRLTVT.

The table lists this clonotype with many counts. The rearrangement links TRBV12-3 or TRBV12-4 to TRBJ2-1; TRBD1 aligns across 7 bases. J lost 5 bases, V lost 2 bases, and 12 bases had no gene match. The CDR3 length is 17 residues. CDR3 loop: CASSLRGFGQVNNEQFF. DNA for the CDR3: TGTGCCAGCAGTTTAAGGGGCTTCGGACAGGTTAACAATGAGCAGTTCTTC.

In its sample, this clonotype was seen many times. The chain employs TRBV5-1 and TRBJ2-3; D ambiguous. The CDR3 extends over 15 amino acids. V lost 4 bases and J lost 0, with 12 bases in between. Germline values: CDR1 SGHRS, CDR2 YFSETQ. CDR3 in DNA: TGCGCCAGCAGCCCTGATACTACTAGCACAGATACGCAGTATTTT. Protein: CASSPDTTSTDTQYF.

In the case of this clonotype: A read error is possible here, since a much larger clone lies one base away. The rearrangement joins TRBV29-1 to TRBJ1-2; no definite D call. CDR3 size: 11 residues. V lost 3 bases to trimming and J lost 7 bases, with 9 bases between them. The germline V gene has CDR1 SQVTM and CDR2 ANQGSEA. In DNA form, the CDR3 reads TGCAGCGTTGACACCTCCTGTGGCTACACCTTC. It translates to CSVDTSCGYTF.

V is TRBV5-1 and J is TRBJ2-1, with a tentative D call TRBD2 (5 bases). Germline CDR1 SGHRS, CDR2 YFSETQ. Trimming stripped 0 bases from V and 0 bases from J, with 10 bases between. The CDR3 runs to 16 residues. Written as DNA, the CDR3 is TGCGCCAGCAGCTTGGATGGTAGCGCCTCCTACAATGAGCAGTTCTTC. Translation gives CASSLDGSASYNEQFF. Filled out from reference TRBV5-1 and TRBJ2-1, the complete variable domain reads KAGVTQTPRYLIKTRGQQVTLSCSPISGHRSVSWYQQTPGQGLQFLFEYFSETQRNKGNFPGRFSGRQFSNSRSEMNVSTLELGDSALYLCASSLDGSASYNEQFFGPGTRLTVL.